This T cell receptor (beta chain) was captured by sequencing in a study of blood T cells in healthy people across ages. Study conclusions and caveats: Diversity was estimated from one million T cells, and these estimates were considered underestimates.

This CDR3 is built from 17 residues. In germline, CDR1 is DFQATT, CDR2 SNEGSKA (reference sequence). With 4 bases clipped from V and 0 bases from J, the junction kept 14 bases outside the gene matches. This clonotype was picked up a small number of times. What it binds is not known. A sample-barcoded 5' primer and a J-beta primer mix were used in a second PCR of about 7 to 11 cycles. One entry per CDR3 protein, called by TCRdb with MiXCR from the 5' RACE reads. This table holds over 1,200,000 distinct CDR3 sequences, approximately 59% found once. Specimen: blood. This rearrangement joins TRBV20-1 to TRBJ2-7; TRBD1 agrees at 8 bases. The origin of this receptor is a man between 18 and 29 years old in good health. The CDR3 DNA reads TGCAGTGCTACCCCGGGACAGGACCGCTTTTACTCCTACGAGCAGTACTTC. Its translation: CSATPGQDRFYSYEQYF.